This paragraph reports one TCR beta chain. The data belong to a study of shared clonotypes between healthy human individuals. Study at large: Each donor's CD8 memory used one plate, CD8 naive two, each CD4 subset three.

Looked up from germline, CDR1 is SGHRS and CDR2 is YFSETQ. With V trimmed by 0 bases and J by 2 bases, 5 bases remained unmatched. The CDR3 extends over 15 amino acids. A CD45RA-negative memory subset and a CD45RA+ naive subset were separated from the CD4+ cells. In the original workflow: Filtering differed for immunoSEQ, which gave only junction sequences without quality scores. This table comes from immunoSEQ multiplex PCR, and its TCRdb copy is limited to in-frame clones, with some not included. That table is the source of V, J and clone size, and D and trimming were worked out from the DNA. In the table there are more than 2,000,000 clones, around 90% of which are singletons.

V and J are TRBV5-1 and TRBJ2-7, with 7 bases that match TRBD1. The specimen was naive CD4+ T cells sorted from blood. Subset in this sample: CD45RA+ positively selected. This sequence originates from a man aged 18-30 years in good health. CDR3 sequence reads: CASSLGDRSTYEQYF. The CDR3 coding sequence is TGCGCCAGCAGCTTGGGGGACAGATCCACCTACGAGCAGTACTTC.